This T cell receptor (beta chain) was captured by sequencing in a study of cytomegalovirus exposure and HLA in healthy donors. Amplification used 60 Vbeta primers and 13 Jbeta primers. TCRdb's table, derived via immunoSEQ multiplex PCR, lists solely in-frame clones and lacks some. Here the sample spans some 120,000 clones, more than 70% being singletons. About this clone itself: Its antigen is still unknown.

Study results and limitations: TCR beta chains numbering 150 to 200 were designated cytomegalovirus-associated.

The CDR3 spans 17 residues. The sequenced sample was PBMCs. The receptor's source is a man aged 25-45 years in good health and CMV-seronegative. This rearrangement joins TRBV21-1 to TRBJ1-5; the tabulated D call, TRBD1, remains unverified against the DNA. TRBV21-1 is a pseudogene locus. CDR3 amino acids: CASSKPGWTGGDQPQHF. Here the CDR3 DNA reads TGTGCCAGCAGCAAACCTGGCTGGACAGGGGGTGATCAGCCCCAGCATTTT.